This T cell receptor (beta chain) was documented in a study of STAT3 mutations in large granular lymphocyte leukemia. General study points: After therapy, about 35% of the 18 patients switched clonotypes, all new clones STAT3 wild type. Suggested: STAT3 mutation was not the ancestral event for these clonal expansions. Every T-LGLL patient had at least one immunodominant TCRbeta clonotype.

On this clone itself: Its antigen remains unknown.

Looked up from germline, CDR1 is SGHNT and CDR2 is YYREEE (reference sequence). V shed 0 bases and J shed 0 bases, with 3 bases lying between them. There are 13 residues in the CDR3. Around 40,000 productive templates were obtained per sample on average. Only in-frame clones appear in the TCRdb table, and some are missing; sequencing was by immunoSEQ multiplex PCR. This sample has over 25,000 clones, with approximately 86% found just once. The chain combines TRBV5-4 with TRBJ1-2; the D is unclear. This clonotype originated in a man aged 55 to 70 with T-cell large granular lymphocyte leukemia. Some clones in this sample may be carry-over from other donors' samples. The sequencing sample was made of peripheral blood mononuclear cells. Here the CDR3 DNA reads TGTGCCAGCAGCTTGGATCCTAACTATGGCTACACCTTC. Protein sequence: CASSLDPNYGYTF.